A single sample gave rise to the 24 T cell receptor beta chains below, sequenced in a study of cytomegalovirus exposure and HLA in healthy donors. Both 60 Vbeta primers and 13 Jbeta primers went into the PCR. Libraries were prepared by immunoSEQ multiplex PCR; TCRdb keeps only in-frame clonotypes and omits some of them. The table shows roughly 260,000 clones, with just under 85% occurring only once. Material: PBMCs. These receptor sequences come from a woman between 40 and 55 years old in good health and CMV-seropositive.

The rearrangement joins TRBV7-3 to TRBJ2-2; D perhaps matches TRBD2 (6 bases). Deletions cut 2 bases from V and 4 bases from J, with 11 bases between. Germline V gene sequence: CDR1 SGHTA, CDR2 FQGTGA. CDR3 size: 15 residues. DNA for the CDR3: TGTGCCAGCAGCTTAGGGGGAGGCGGCACCGGGGAGCTGTTTTTT. This translates into CASSLGGGGTGELFF.

The chain recombines TRBV5-1 with TRBJ2-7, with D maybe TRBD2 (6 bases). In germline, CDR1 is SGHRS, CDR2 YFSETQ. Deletions cut 0 bases from V and 0 bases from J, with 13 bases between. This CDR3 is 16 amino acids long. The CDR3 reads CASSLARRDISYEQYF. The CDR3 DNA is TGCGCCAGCAGCTTGGCCCGGAGGGATATCTCCTACGAGCAGTACTTC. The full variable domain, its missing parts supplied by reference TRBV5-1 and TRBJ2-7, is KAGVTQTPRYLIKTRGQQVTLSCSPISGHRSVSWYQQTPGQGLQFLFEYFSETQRNKGNFPGRFSGRQFSNSRSEMNVSTLELGDSALYLCASSLARRDISYEQYFGPGTRLTVT.

The chain combines TRBV7-9 with TRBJ1-1; 7 positions match TRBD1. V trimming: 3 bases; J trimming: 1 base; junction bases outside the gene matches: 8. The CDR3 sequence is 16 residues long. From germline, CDR1 is SEHNR and CDR2 FQNEAQ (reference sequence). CDR3 loop: CASSFVAGGGNTEAFF. The CDR3 DNA is TGTGCCAGCAGCTTCGTGGCAGGGGGAGGGAACACTGAAGCTTTCTTT.

V usage is TRBV30 and J usage is TRBJ2-2, with D possibly being TRBD1 (5 bases). Germline V lookup: CDR1 GTSNPN, CDR2 SVGIG (reference sequence). The V and J ends lost 0 bases and 2 bases respectively, with 13 bases between them. The CDR3 has 16 residues. CDR3 loop: CAWSVLWTTNTGELFF. Here the CDR3 DNA reads TGTGCCTGGAGTGTACTGTGGACAACTAACACCGGGGAGCTGTTTTTT.

Concerning this clone: Other DNA sequences in this sample translate to the same CDR3. The chain couples TRBV7-2 to TRBJ1-2; TRBD1 is a possible D gene (5 bases). V lost 6 bases, J lost 5 bases, and 7 bases lay in between. The V gene's germline CDR1 is SGHTA and CDR2 FQGNSA. This CDR3 comprises 11 residues. CDR3 sequence reads: CASSPGYGYTF. The CDR3 region has the DNA TGTGCCAGCAGTCCAGGGTATGGCTACACCTTC. Filled out from reference TRBV7-2 and TRBJ1-2, the complete variable domain reads GAGVSQSPSNKVTEKGKDVELRCDPISGHTALYWYRQSLGQGLEFLIYFQGNSAPDKSGLPSDRFSAERTGGSVSTLTIQRTQQEDSAVYLCASSPGYGYTFGSGTRLTVV.

V usage is TRBV19 and J usage is TRBJ2-6, with D maybe TRBD2 (6 bases). Trimming stripped 3 bases from V and 0 bases from J, with 12 bases between. Germline-derived CDR1 and CDR2 are LNHDA and SQIVND (reference sequence). The CDR3 totals 17 residues. The CDR3 loop is CASSIRGSGSGANVLTF. The CDR3 nucleotides read TGTGCCAGTAGTATCCGAGGTAGCGGCTCTGGGGCCAACGTCCTGACTTTC. Using reference TRBV19 and TRBJ2-6 for the parts outside the CDR3, the full variable domain is DGGITQSPKYLFRKEGQNVTLSCEQNLNHDAMYWYRQDPGQGLRLIYYSQIVNDFQKGDIAEGYSVSREKKESFPLTVTSAQKNPTAFYLCASSIRGSGSGANVLTFGAGSRLTVL.

J is TRBJ2-2 and V is TRBV6-6; 8 nucleotides line up with TRBD2. This CDR3 is 13 amino acids long. With 6 bases clipped from V and 5 bases from J, the junction kept 2 bases outside the gene matches. Germline V CDR1 and CDR2: MNHNY, SVGAGI (reference sequence). The CDR3 region has the DNA TGTGCCAGCAGGGGACTAGTGACCGGGGAGCTGTTTTTT. Its translation: CASRGLVTGELFF.

J is TRBJ1-1 and V is TRBV30; TRBD1 agrees at 8 bases. V shed 3 bases and J 10 bases; nucleotides not matched to a gene: 13. CDR1 is GTSNPN and CDR2 is SVGIG in the germline V gene (reference sequence). The CDR3 totals 14 residues. CDR3: CAWSPGIRGTGAFF. DNA for the CDR3: TGTGCCTGGAGCCCCGGTATCCGCGGGACAGGAGCTTTCTTT.

This rearrangement joins TRBV25-1 to TRBJ1-3; D call uncertain. The CDR3 has 13 amino acids. Trimming took off 7 bases at V and 0 bases at J, with 7 bases between the two ends. Germline V lookup: CDR1 MGHDK, CDR2 SYGVNS. The chain's CDR3 is CASTPNSGNTIYF. For the CDR3, the DNA is TGTGCCAGCACCCCCAACTCTGGAAACACCATATATTTT.

V and J are TRBV27 and TRBJ2-5, with D tentatively TRBD2 (7 bases). The length of the CDR3 is 14 residues. Germline CDR1 is MNHEY and CDR2 is SMNVEV (reference sequence). The V end lost 6 bases, the J end lost 2 bases, and 13 bases lay between the germline ends. CDR3 region: CASSPGGRQETQYF. The CDR3 DNA is TGTGCCAGCAGCCCCGGGGGGCGTCAAGAGACCCAGTACTTC.

V and J are TRBV7-9 and TRBJ2-1; tentative D call: TRBD2 (6 bases). The CDR3 covers 14 residues. Trimming pared 3 bases from V and 3 bases from J, leaving 9 bases between. Germline CDR1 SEHNR, CDR2 FQNEAQ (reference sequence). The CDR3 nucleotides are TGTGCCAGCAGCTTGAATAGCGGCTACAATGAGCAGTTCTTC. Translation gives CASSLNSGYNEQFF.

This clone came up a few times. The V gene is TRBV19, the J gene TRBJ1-1, with 7 bases fitting TRBD1. Per the germline V gene, CDR1 is LNHDA and CDR2 is SQIVND (reference sequence). The CDR3 consists of 14 residues. V shed 4 bases and J 6 bases; nucleotides not matched to a gene: 8. CDR3 amino acids: CASSRDRVKPEAFF. CDR3 bases: TGTGCCAGTAGTAGAGACAGGGTAAAACCTGAAGCTTTCTTT. The entire variable domain, with the rest obtained from reference TRBV19 and TRBJ1-1, is as follows: DGGITQSPKYLFRKEGQNVTLSCEQNLNHDAMYWYRQDPGQGLRLIYYSQIVNDFQKGDIAEGYSVSREKKESFPLTVTSAQKNPTAFYLCASSRDRVKPEAFFGQGTRLTVV.

This clone was seen a single time. V is TRBV29-1 and J is TRBJ2-7, with unresolved D. This CDR3 comprises 14 residues. Germline CDR1 SQVTM, CDR2 ANQGSEA. The germline V and J ends were trimmed by 4 bases and 0 bases, with 13 bases remaining between them. CDR3 region: CSVGALVNSYEQYF. In DNA, the CDR3 is TGCAGCGTTGGGGCACTGGTTAACTCCTACGAGCAGTACTTC.

Here the CDR3 DNA reads TGTGCCAGCAGCGAGGGAGGTGGCTACACCTTC. This sequence encodes CASSEGGGYTF. The rearrangement links TRBV5-6 to TRBJ1-2; no clear D. V was pared by 4 bases and J by 7 bases, with 8 bases between. CDR1 and CDR2 (germline): SGHDT, YYEEEE. This CDR3 has 11 residues.

V is TRBV30 and J is TRBJ2-7; D uncertain. From germline, CDR1 is GTSNPN and CDR2 SVGIG (reference sequence). The CDR3 loop spans 14 amino acids. V lost 3 bases and J lost 0, with 12 bases in between. CDR3 sequence (DNA): TGTGCCTGGAGGAGGCACCCGGGCTCCTACGAGCAGTACTTC. Protein: CAWRRHPGSYEQYF.

The rearrangement links TRBV9 to TRBJ2-7; the D gene is possibly TRBD1 (6 bases). Germline CDR1 reads SGDLS; CDR2 reads YYNGEE. With 0 bases removed from V and 2 bases from J, the gap between germline ends came to 15 bases. This CDR3 contains 16 residues. The CDR3 loop reads CASSVGDPEGAYEQYF. The CDR3 coding sequence is TGTGCCAGCAGCGTAGGGGACCCCGAGGGGGCCTACGAGCAGTACTTC.

V usage is TRBV19 and J usage is TRBJ2-5, with a weak D call TRBD1 (6 bases). Germline V CDR1 and CDR2: LNHDA, SQIVND (reference sequence). There are 13 residues in the CDR3. Trimming cost V 10 bases and J 0 bases, with 12 bases left between them. CDR3 nucleotide sequence: TGTGCCACCTCAAGGACAGACCAAGAGACCCAGTACTTC. This codes for CATSRTDQETQYF.

The V call is TRBV18, the J call TRBJ2-2; D perhaps matches TRBD2 (6 bases). The CDR3 runs 17 residues. CDR1 KGHSH and CDR2 LQKENI come from the germline V gene. The V gene lost 3 bases and the J gene lost 2 bases, with 16 bases spanning the gap. CDR3 residues: CASSPRIADLNTGELFF. The CDR3 coding sequence is TGTGCCAGCTCACCCCGGATAGCGGATCTCAACACCGGGGAGCTGTTTTTT.

The chain carries TRBV4-2 and TRBJ2-2, with D possibly being TRBD2 (5 bases). Trimming took off 3 bases at V and 4 bases at J, with 12 bases between the two ends. CDR1 is LGHNA, CDR2 YNFKEQ, per germline. This CDR3 contains 15 residues. The chain's CDR3 is CASSQSGRGTGELFF. The CDR3 bases are TGTGCCAGCAGCCAGTCTGGTCGGGGCACCGGGGAGCTGTTTTTT.

The chain couples TRBV25-1 to TRBJ1-1; D is undetermined. CDR1 and CDR2 (germline): MGHDK, SYGVNS. The CDR3 totals 13 residues. V lost 0 bases and J lost 1, with 3 bases in between. CDR3 amino acids: CASSEYRNTEAFF. CDR3 nucleotides: TGTGCCAGCAGTGAATATCGGAACACTGAAGCTTTCTTT.

This clone has more than one count but fewer than ten. The gene calls are TRBV6-4 and TRBJ2-2; 12 nucleotides line up with TRBD2. Germline trimming cut 5 bases from V and 2 bases from J; bases unmatched to any gene: 6. CDR1 is MRHNA and CDR2 is SNTAGT in the germline V gene. The CDR3 extends over 17 amino acids. The CDR3 sequence is CASSQTSGRSNTGELFF. In DNA form, the CDR3 reads TGTGCCAGCAGTCAGACTAGCGGGAGAAGTAACACCGGGGAGCTGTTTTTT.

V usage is TRBV7-3 and J usage is TRBJ2-7; 7 bases line up with TRBD1. The CDR3 is made up of 13 amino acids. CDR1 and CDR2 from the germline V gene are SGHTA and FQGTGA. J gave up 2 bases and V 4 bases, and 2 bases lay outside the gene matches. CDR3 protein: CASSWDSTYEQYF. The CDR3, as DNA: TGTGCCAGCAGCTGGGACAGTACCTACGAGCAGTACTTC.

V and J are TRBV7-9 and TRBJ2-1; tentative D call: TRBD2 (5 bases). The CDR3 runs to 11 residues. Germline CDR1 reads SEHNR; CDR2 reads FQNEAQ (reference sequence). Trimming removed 3 bases from V and 15 bases from J, with 12 bases in between. CDR3 nucleotide sequence: TGTGCCAGCAGCTTCTTAGGGAGTGGGTTCTTC. As protein: CASSFLGSGFF.

The chain has TRBV7-9 and TRBJ2-7; TRBD2 aligns across 9 bases. The ends lost 3 bases at V and 4 bases at J; junction bases unmatched: 7. Per germline, CDR1 SEHNR and CDR2 FQNEAQ (reference sequence). The CDR3 is 15 residues long. The CDR3 nucleotides read TGTGCCAGCAGCTTTCCTAGCGGGATATCGTACGAGCAGTACTTC. It translates to CASSFPSGISYEQYF.